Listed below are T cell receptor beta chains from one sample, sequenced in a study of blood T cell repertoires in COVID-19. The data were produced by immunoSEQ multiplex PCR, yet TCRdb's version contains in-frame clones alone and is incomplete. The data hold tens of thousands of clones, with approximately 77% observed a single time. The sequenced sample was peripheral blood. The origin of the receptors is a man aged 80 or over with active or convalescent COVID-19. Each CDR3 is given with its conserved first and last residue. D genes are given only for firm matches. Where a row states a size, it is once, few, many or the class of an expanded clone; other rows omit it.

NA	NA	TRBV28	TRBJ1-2	TGTGCCAGCAGTTTACAGGGGAAGGGGAGGGGAAACTATGGCTACACCTTC	CASSLQGKGRGNYGYTF
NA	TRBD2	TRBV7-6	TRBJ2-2	TGTGCCAGCAGCCTATGGACTAGCGGGGGGGCCCTCGGGGAGCTGTTTTTT	CASSLWTSGGALGELFF
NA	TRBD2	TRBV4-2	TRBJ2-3	TGTGCCAGCAGCCCGGGACTAGCGGGGAAAGGCACAGATACGCAGTATTTT	CASSPGLAGKGTDTQYF
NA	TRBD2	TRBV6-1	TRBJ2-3	TGTGCCAGCAGTGAATGGGTAGCGGGGACTAACACAGATACGCAGTATTTT	CASSEWVAGTNTDTQYF
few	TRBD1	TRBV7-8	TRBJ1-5	TGTGCCAGCAGACCCACAGGGGGCTTAGGTCAGCCCCAGCATTTT	CASRPTGGLGQPQHF
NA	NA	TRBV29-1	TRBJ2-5	TGCAGCGTGCACGAGGGGGGGGAGACCCAGTACTTC	CSVHEGGETQYF
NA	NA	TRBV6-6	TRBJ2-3	TGTGCCAGCAGTTACCGAACAGGGTCCACAGATACGCAGTATTTT	CASSYRTGSTDTQYF
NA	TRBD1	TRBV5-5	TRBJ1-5	TGTGCCAGCAGCTTTGGACAGGGCAATCAGCCCCAGCATTTT	CASSFGQGNQPQHF
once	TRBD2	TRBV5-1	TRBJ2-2	TGCGCCAGCAGGGTGGGAGGGCCCACCACCGGGGAGCTGTTTTTT	CASRVGGPTTGELFF
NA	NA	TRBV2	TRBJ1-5	TGTGCCAGCAGTGATCGTGATCAGCCCCAGCATTTT	CASSDRDQPQHF
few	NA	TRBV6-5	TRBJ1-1	TGTGCCAGCAGGTGGACAGCCCGCAACACTGAAGCTTTCTTT	CASRWTARNTEAFF
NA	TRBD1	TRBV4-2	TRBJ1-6	TGTGCCAGCAGCCAACCTACTCCCCGGGACAGGGGCTATAATTCACCCCTCCACTTT	CASSQPTPRDRGYNSPLHF
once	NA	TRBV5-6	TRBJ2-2	TGTGCCAGCAGCTCCTTCGACAGGGCGGGGACCGGGGAGCTGTTTTTT	CASSSFDRAGTGELFF
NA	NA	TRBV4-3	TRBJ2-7	TGCGCCAGCAGCCAAGATACGCTAGCGACTAACGAGCAGTACTTC	CASSQDTLATNEQYF